These T cell receptor beta chains were read from a single sample in a study of T cell responses to AZD1222 COVID-19 vaccine. Profiled with immunoSEQ multiplex PCR; TCRdb holds only in-frame clones, not every one. This table holds 150,000 or so clones, roughly 90% found once. Sequenced here: peripheral blood, sampled 28 days after the second AZD1222 dose. These receptors were taken from an adult who received the AZD1222 COVID-19 vaccine. The CDR3 runs from the conserved cysteine through the conserved F or W. D genes are given only for firm matches. Size values are once, few and many counts, or a class for expanded clones, and some rows have none.

D	V	size	J	DNA	CDR3
TRBD1	TRBV7-3	once	TRBJ1-1	TGTGCCAGCAGCCGACAGGGAGTGACTGAAGCTTTCTTT	CASSRQGVTEAFF
TRBD1	TRBV19	-	TRBJ1-2	TGTGCCAGTAGCATCCCGGGACAGGGGAGAGGCGATGGCTACACCTTC	CASSIPGQGRGDGYTF
TRBD2	TRBV11-2	-	TRBJ2-5	TGTGCCAGGGGATGGCCCGGCGGGGGGGAGACCCAGTACTTC	CARGWPGGGETQYF
TRBD1	TRBV18	-	TRBJ1-2	TGTGCCAGCTCACCGGAGACAGGGGATGGCTACACCTTC	CASSPETGDGYTF
-	TRBV20-1	-	TRBJ2-7	TGCAGTGCTAGTTTCGGAGGCAGCTCCTACGAGCAGTACTTC	CSASFGGSSYEQYF
-	TRBV15	-	TRBJ2-1	TGTGCCACCAGCAGAGATTTAACTAGCTCTCCCGTTGAGCAGTTCTTC	CATSRDLTSSPVEQFF
-	TRBV5-4	-	TRBJ1-3	TGTGCCAGCAGCTTACCGGAGGGCTCTGGAAACACCATATATTTT	CASSLPEGSGNTIYF
TRBD1	TRBV11-2	-	TRBJ1-1	TGTGCCAGCAGCGTGAATGACAGGGGCACTGAAGCTTTCTTT	CASSVNDRGTEAFF
-	TRBV4-1	-	TRBJ1-4	TGCGCCAGCAGCCAAGCAGAATATTCTAATGAAAAACTGTTTTTT	CASSQAEYSNEKLFF
TRBD2	TRBV18	once	TRBJ2-5	TGTGCCAGCTCACCAACGGCGGGAGAGGCGGGGGGAGAGACCCAGTACTTC	CASSPTAGEAGGETQYF
-	TRBV27	-	TRBJ2-6	TGTGCCAGCAGTTTCGACGGACTTAGCTCTGGGGCCAACGTCCTGACTTTC	CASSFDGLSSGANVLTF
TRBD1	TRBV28	-	TRBJ1-2	TGTGCCAGCAGTCTACAGGGGGCCCGCTACACCTTC	CASSLQGARYTF
TRBD2	TRBV27	-	TRBJ2-1	TGTGCCAGCCCCCGGTTGGCTAGCGGGAGGGCCAATGAGCAGTTCTTC	CASPRLASGRANEQFF
-	TRBV6-5	-	TRBJ1-1	TGTGCCAGCAGTTACTCGAAAGGAACCAACACTGAAGCTTTCTTT	CASSYSKGTNTEAFF
TRBD2	TRBV4-2	many	TRBJ2-7	TGTGCCAGCAGCCGGGAGGGACGTGACTACGAGCAGTACTTC	CASSREGRDYEQYF
TRBD1	TRBV28	few	TRBJ1-5	TGTGCCAGCAGCCAAAGCTTGCTGAAGGGGGCATCTAAGCCCCAGCATTTT	CASSQSLLKGASKPQHF
-	TRBV5-1	-	TRBJ2-3	TGCGCCAGCAGCTTTGGGGAACCCACAGATACGCAGTATTTT	CASSFGEPTDTQYF
-	TRBV27	-	TRBJ2-3	TGTGCCAGCAGTTTCCGGGGGCGCGATGGTACGCAGTATTTT	CASSFRGRDGTQYF
TRBD2	TRBV25-1	-	TRBJ2-7	TGTGCCAGCCGATCTGGCGGGAGTTACGAGCAGTACTTC	CASRSGGSYEQYF
-	TRBV30	-	TRBJ1-2	TGTGCCTGGAGTGTACAGGCTAACTATGGCTACACCTTC	CAWSVQANYGYTF
TRBD1	TRBV9	-	TRBJ1-1	TGTGCCAGCAGCGGCCTAACAGGGGGTAACACTGAAGCTTTCTTT	CASSGLTGGNTEAFF
-	TRBV4-3	-	TRBJ2-1	TGCGCCAGCAGCCAAGATCTTCGGGACATAGGATACAATGAGCAGTTCTTC	CASSQDLRDIGYNEQFF
-	TRBV19	-	TRBJ1-5	TGTGCCAGTAGTACGTTAGGGGCAGCAGGGTTTTTCAATCAGCCCCAGCATTTT	CASSTLGAAGFFNQPQHF
-	TRBV11-1	-	TRBJ2-2	TGTGCCAGCAGCACGGACAGACAAAGGGGGGAGCTGTTTTTT	CASSTDRQRGELFF
-	TRBV19	-	TRBJ1-2	TGTGCCAGTAGTATCGGGACACTCTTTGCATATGGCTACACCTTC	CASSIGTLFAYGYTF
-	TRBV3-1/TRBV3-2	-	TRBJ1-3	TGTGCCAGCAGTCAAGACCCACGCTCTGGAAACACCATATATTTT	CASSQDPRSGNTIYF
-	TRBV3-1/TRBV3-2	-	TRBJ2-7	TGTGCCAGCAGCCAAGAATATGTGTCCTACGAGCAGTACTTC	CASSQEYVSYEQYF
TRBD1	TRBV5-1	-	TRBJ1-6	TGCGCCAGCAGGCCCGGGACAGGGGGCCCTTCCCTCCACTTT	CASRPGTGGPSLHF
-	TRBV19	-	TRBJ1-1	TGTGCCAGTAGTATCGGGACCGGGACCTCCGAAGCTTTCTTT	CASSIGTGTSEAFF
TRBD1	TRBV7-2	-	TRBJ2-4	TGTGCCAGCAGCTTATCCCCGACAGGGAACATTCAGTACTTC	CASSLSPTGNIQYF
-	TRBV28	-	TRBJ2-6	TGTGCCAGCGCGGAGGGCTCAATTGGGGCCAACGTCCTGACTTTC	CASAEGSIGANVLTF
-	TRBV5-1	-	TRBJ2-1	TGCGCCAGCAGCTTCGGCCGAAACCCGACTCTTTACAATGAGCAGTTCTTC	CASSFGRNPTLYNEQFF
-	TRBV11-2	-	TRBJ2-2	TGTGCCAGCAGCTCTACGACAGGTGCCACCGGGGAGCTGTTTTTT	CASSSTTGATGELFF
-	TRBV7-9	-	TRBJ2-3	TGTGCCAGCGTCCTGGGGTGGGCGGGAGATACGCAGTATTTT	CASVLGWAGDTQYF
-	TRBV4-1	-	TRBJ2-2	TGCGCCAGCAGCCAAAACAGTGTGAACACCGGGGAGCTGTTTTTT	CASSQNSVNTGELFF
TRBD1	TRBV19	-	TRBJ1-5	TGTGCTACTAGGGGACAGGGGTATAGCAATCAGCCCCAGCATTTT	CATRGQGYSNQPQHF
TRBD1	TRBV3-1/TRBV3-2	few	TRBJ1-1	TGTGCCAGCAGCCCGCCAGGGGGTATTGAAGCTTTCTTT	CASSPPGGIEAFF
-	TRBV24-1	-	TRBJ2-6	TGTGCCACCAGTGAGACGAGGAGTGGGGCCAACGTCCTGACTTTC	CATSETRSGANVLTF
-	TRBV7-2	-	TRBJ1-3	TGTGCCAGCAGCTTGGATGGAAACTCTGGAAACACCATATATTTT	CASSLDGNSGNTIYF
TRBD1	TRBV6-2/TRBV6-3	-	TRBJ1-1	TGTGCCAGCAGTCACAGGGGTGGGAACACTGAAGCTTTCTTT	CASSHRGGNTEAFF
-	TRBV6-5	-	TRBJ2-1	TGTGCCAGCAGCCTCAGAGAGAGTGGATACAATGAGCAGTTCTTC	CASSLRESGYNEQFF
-	TRBV10-3	-	TRBJ1-1	TGTGCCATCAGTGAAGGACGGCTGAACACTGAAGCTTTCTTT	CAISEGRLNTEAFF
-	TRBV25-1	few	TRBJ2-7	TGTGCCAGCAGAACTGCAGGGGACCGGTCCTACGAGCAGTACTTC	CASRTAGDRSYEQYF
-	TRBV28	-	TRBJ1-1	TGTGCCAGCAGTCCCAGGTGGAACACTGAAGCTTTCTTT	CASSPRWNTEAFF
-	TRBV7-2	-	TRBJ2-3	TGTGCCAGCAGCCCCGCCGGGGGAGATACGCAGTATTTT	CASSPAGGDTQYF
TRBD1	TRBV6-2/TRBV6-3	-	TRBJ1-4	TGTGCCAGCAGTTACGGGGACAGGGTGGATGAAAAACTGTTTTTT	CASSYGDRVDEKLFF
-	TRBV6-5	-	TRBJ1-2	TGTGCCAGCAGCCAGGAGGGAAGGCGTATGAGGGGCTACACCTTC	CASSQEGRRMRGYTF
-	TRBV13	-	TRBJ1-2	TGTGCCAGCAGCTTGAGAGGGTATGGCTACACCTTC	CASSLRGYGYTF
-	TRBV4-2	once	TRBJ2-7	TGTGCCAGCAGCCAAGACCTGGCCTACGAGCAGTACTTC	CASSQDLAYEQYF
-	TRBV5-4	-	TRBJ2-6	TGTGCCAGCGGACGGACATTTGCGGGGGCCAACGTCCTGACTTTC	CASGRTFAGANVLTF
-	TRBV30	-	TRBJ2-5	TGTGCCTGGAGCGCCCAGATGCAAGAGACCCAGTACTTC	CAWSAQMQETQYF